This entry lists 3 T cell receptor beta chains sequenced from one sample in a study of cytomegalovirus exposure and HLA in healthy donors. PCR primers comprised 60 Vbeta and 13 Jbeta primers. This table comes from immunoSEQ multiplex PCR, and its TCRdb copy is limited to in-frame clones, with some not included. The sample lists around 110,000 clones, 8% to 10% occurring once. Material: PBMCs. The origin of the receptors is a man younger than 45 in good health and CMV-seronegative.

This clone came up a few times. The chain has TRBV2 and TRBJ1-6; maybe TRBD1 (5 bases). The CDR3 totals 16 residues. V shed 4 bases and J shed 8 bases, with 18 bases lying between them. Germline loops: CDR1 SNHLY, CDR2 FYNNEI. CDR3: CASSVTQGTIHSPLHF. Here the CDR3 DNA reads TGTGCCAGCAGTGTTACCCAGGGAACGATCCATTCACCCCTCCACTTT. The whole variable domain, filled in from reference TRBV2 and TRBJ1-6, reads EPEVTQTPSHQVTQMGQEVILRCVPISNHLYFYWYRQILGQKVEFLVSFYNNEISEKSEIFDDQFSVERPDGSNFTLKIRSTKLEDSAMYFCASSVTQGTIHSPLHFGNGTRLTVT.

The V call is TRBV19, the J call TRBJ1-2, with 10 bases matching TRBD1. CDR1 is LNHDA, CDR2 SQIVND, per germline (reference sequence). This CDR3 spans 13 amino acids. The V and J ends lost 9 bases and 8 bases, in that order; junction bases with no gene match: 9. The CDR3 coding sequence is TGTGCCAGCAACGCCGGGACAGGGGACGGCTACACCTTC. It specifies CASNAGTGDGYTF.

This clone has a handful of counts. J is TRBJ2-6 and V is TRBV5-1; 9 nucleotides agree with TRBD1. CDR1 and CDR2 (germline): SGHRS, YFSETQ. This CDR3 has 16 amino acids. The V and J ends lost 4 bases and 3 bases, in that order; junction bases with no gene match: 5. Here the CDR3 reads CASSAGTGFGANVLTF. For the CDR3, the DNA is TGCGCCAGCAGCGCCGGGACAGGGTTTGGGGCCAACGTCCTGACTTTC.